This T cell receptor beta chain was observed in a study of blood T cell repertoires in COVID-19. V lost 8 bases and J lost 8, with 19 bases in between. The CDR3 totals 14 residues. From germline, CDR1 is SGHAT and CDR2 FQNNGV. Generated by immunoSEQ multiplex PCR, the TCRdb table keeps only in-frame clones and is missing some. This table holds more than 250,000 clones, nearly 90% found once. The clonotype was recovered from a woman aged 25 to 45 who had recovered from COVID-19. The sample consisted of PBMCs or T cells enriched from blood (not recorded which). This chain connects TRBV11-2 to TRBJ2-1, with no clear D. The CDR3 loop is CASGSPLMRYEQFF. For the CDR3, the DNA is TGTGCCAGCGGTTCCCCCCTAATGAGATATGAGCAGTTCTTC. The whole variable domain, remainder taken from reference TRBV11-2 and TRBJ2-1, is EAGVAQSPRYKIIEKRQSVAFWCNPISGHATLYWYQQILGQGPKLLIQFQNNGVVDDSQLPKDRFSAERLKGVDSTLKIQPAKLEDSAVYLCASGSPLMRYEQFFGPGTRLTVL.